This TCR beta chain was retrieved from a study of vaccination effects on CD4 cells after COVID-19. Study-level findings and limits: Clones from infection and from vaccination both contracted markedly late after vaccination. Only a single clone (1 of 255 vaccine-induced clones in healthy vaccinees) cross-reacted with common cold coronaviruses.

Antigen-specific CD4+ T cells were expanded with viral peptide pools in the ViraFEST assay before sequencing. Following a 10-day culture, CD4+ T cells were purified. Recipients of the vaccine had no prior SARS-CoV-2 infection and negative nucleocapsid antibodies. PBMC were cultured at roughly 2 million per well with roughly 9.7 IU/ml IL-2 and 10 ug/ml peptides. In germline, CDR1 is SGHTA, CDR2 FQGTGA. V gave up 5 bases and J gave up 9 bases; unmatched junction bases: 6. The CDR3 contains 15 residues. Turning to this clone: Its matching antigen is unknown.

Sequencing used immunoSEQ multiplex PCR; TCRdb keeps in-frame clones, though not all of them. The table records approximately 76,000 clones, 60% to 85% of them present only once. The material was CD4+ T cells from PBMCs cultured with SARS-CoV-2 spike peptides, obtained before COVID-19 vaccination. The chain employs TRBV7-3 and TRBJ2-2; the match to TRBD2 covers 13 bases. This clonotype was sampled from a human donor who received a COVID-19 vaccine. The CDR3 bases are TGTGCCAGCAGCACGGGACTAGCGGGGAGCAGGGAGCTGTTTTTT. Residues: CASSTGLAGSRELFF.